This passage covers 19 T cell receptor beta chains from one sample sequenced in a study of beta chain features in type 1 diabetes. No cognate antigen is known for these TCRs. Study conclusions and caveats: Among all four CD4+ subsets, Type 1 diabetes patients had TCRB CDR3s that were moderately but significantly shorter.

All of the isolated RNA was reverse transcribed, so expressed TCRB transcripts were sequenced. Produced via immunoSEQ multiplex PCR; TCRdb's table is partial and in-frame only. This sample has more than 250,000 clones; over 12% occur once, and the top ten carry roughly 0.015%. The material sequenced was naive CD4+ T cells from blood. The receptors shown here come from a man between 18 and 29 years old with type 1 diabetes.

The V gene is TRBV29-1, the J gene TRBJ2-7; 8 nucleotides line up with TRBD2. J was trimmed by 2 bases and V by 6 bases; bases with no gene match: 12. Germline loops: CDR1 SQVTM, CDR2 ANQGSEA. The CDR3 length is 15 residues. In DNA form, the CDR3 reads TGCAGCGTGAGGTCCCGACTAGCGTCGACCTACGAGCAGTACTTC. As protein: CSVRSRLASTYEQYF.

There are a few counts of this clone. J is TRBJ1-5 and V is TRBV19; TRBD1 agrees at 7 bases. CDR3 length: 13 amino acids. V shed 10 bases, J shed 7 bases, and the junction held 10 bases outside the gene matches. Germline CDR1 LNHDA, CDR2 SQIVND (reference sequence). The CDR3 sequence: CAIPRGQRQPQHF. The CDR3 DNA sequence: TGTGCCATCCCAAGGGGGCAACGGCAGCCCCAGCATTTT.

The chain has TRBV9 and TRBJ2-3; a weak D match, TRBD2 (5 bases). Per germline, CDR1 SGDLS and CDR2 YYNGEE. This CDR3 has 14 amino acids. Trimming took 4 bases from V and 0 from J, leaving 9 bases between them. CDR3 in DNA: TGTGCCAGCAGCTTGCGGACTAGCACAGATACGCAGTATTTT. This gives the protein CASSLRTSTDTQYF.

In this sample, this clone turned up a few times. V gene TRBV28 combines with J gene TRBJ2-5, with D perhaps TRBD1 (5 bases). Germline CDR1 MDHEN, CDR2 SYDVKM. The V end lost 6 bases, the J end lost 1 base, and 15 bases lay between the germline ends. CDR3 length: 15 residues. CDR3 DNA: TGTGCCAGCAGCCCACCGCAGGGTCCCCAAGAGACCCAGTACTTC. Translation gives CASSPPQGPQETQYF.

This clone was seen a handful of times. DNA of the CDR3: TGCGCCAGCAGCTTGGGGCAGGGGGGTTCACCCCTCCACTTT. As protein: CASSLGQGGSPLHF. J is TRBJ1-6 and V is TRBV5-1; TRBD1 matches 7 bases. The CDR3 covers 14 residues. CDR1 and CDR2 from the germline V gene are SGHRS and YFSETQ. V dropped 0 bases and J dropped 9; count of bases not matched to a gene: 3. Filled out from reference TRBV5-1 and TRBJ1-6, the complete variable domain reads KAGVTQTPRYLIKTRGQQVTLSCSPISGHRSVSWYQQTPGQGLQFLFEYFSETQRNKGNFPGRFSGRQFSNSRSEMNVSTLELGDSALYLCASSLGQGGSPLHFGNGTRLTVT.

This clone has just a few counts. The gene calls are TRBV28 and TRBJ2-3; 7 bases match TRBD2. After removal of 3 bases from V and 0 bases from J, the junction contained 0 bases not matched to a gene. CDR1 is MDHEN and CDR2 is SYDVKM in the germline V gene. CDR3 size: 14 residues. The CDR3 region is CASSFGGSTDTQYF. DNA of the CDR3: TGTGCCAGCAGTTTCGGGGGGAGCACAGATACGCAGTATTTT.

CDR3 amino acids: CASSLRDRDMNTEAFF. CDR3 DNA sequence: TGTGCCAGCAGTCTCCGGGACAGGGACATGAACACTGAAGCTTTCTTT. This chain uses TRBV6-6 with TRBJ1-1; TRBD1 matches at 9 bases. The CDR3 has 16 residues. CDR1 is MNHNY, CDR2 SVGAGI, per germline (reference sequence). Trimming took 5 bases from V and 0 from J; bases not matched to a gene: 7.

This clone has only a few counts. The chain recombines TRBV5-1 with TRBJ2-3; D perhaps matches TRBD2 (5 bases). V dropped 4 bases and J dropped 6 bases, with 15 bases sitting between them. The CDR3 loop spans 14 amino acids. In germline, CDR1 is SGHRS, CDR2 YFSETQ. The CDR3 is CASSTGPSSDTQYF. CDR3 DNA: TGCGCCAGCAGCACCGGGCCTAGCAGCGATACGCAGTATTTT.

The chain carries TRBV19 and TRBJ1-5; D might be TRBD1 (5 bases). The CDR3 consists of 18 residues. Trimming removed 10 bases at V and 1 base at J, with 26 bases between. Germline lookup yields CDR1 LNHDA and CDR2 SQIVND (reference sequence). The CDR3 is CATTQTGTQGLSNQPQHF. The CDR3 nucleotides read TGTGCCACTACCCAGACGGGGACTCAAGGACTAAGCAATCAGCCCCAGCATTTT.

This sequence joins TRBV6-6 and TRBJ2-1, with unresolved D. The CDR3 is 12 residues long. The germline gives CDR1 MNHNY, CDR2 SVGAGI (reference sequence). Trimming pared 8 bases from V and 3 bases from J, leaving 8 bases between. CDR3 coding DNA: TGTGCCAGCGAGGATTTCTACAATGAGCAGTTCTTC. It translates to CASEDFYNEQFF.

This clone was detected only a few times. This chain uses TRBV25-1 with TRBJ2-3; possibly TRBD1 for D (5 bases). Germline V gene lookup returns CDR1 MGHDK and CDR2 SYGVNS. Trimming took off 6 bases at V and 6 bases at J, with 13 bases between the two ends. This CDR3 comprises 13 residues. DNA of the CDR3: TGTGCCAGCAGACTCCAGGGAACCGATACGCAGTATTTT. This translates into CASRLQGTDTQYF.

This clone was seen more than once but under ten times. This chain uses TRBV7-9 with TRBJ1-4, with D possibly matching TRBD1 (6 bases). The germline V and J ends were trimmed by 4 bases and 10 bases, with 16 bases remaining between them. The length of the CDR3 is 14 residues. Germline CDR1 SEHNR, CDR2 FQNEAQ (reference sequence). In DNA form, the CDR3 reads TGTGCCAGCAGCTCACAGGTCATAGGGGGAAAACTGTTTTTT. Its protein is CASSSQVIGGKLFF.

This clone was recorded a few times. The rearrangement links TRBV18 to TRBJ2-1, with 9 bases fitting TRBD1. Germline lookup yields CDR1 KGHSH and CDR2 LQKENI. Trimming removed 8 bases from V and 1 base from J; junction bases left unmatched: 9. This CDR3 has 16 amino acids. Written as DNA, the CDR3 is TGTGCCAGCGGAGCCCCCGGGACAGGGTCCTACAATGAGCAGTTCTTC. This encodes CASGAPGTGSYNEQFF.

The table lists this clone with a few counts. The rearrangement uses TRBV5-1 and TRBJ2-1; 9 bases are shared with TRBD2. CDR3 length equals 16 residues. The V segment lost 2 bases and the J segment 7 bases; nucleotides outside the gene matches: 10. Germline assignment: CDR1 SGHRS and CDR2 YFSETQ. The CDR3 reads CASSLVSLAGSNEQFF. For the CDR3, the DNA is TGCGCCAGCAGCTTAGTGTCGCTAGCGGGGTCGAATGAGCAGTTCTTC.

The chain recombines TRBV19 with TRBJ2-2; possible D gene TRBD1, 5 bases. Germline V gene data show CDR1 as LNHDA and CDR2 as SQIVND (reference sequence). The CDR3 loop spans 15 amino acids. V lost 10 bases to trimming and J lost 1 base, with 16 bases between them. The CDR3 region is CATYRGQQNTGELFF. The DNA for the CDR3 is TGTGCCACATATAGGGGCCAACAGAACACCGGGGAGCTGTTTTTT.

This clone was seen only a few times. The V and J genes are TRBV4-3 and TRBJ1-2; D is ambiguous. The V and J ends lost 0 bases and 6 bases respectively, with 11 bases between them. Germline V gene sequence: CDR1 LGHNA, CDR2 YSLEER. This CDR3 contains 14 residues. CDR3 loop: CASSQDPQTNGYTF. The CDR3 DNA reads TGCGCCAGCAGCCAAGATCCACAGACTAATGGCTACACCTTC.

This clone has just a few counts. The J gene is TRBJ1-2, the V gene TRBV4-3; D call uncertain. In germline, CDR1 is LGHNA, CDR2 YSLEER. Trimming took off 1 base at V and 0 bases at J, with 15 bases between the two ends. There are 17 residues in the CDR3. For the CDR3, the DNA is TGCGCCAGCAGCCAAGCTGTGGCGGGGAGGGCTAACTATGGCTACACCTTC. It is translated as CASSQAVAGRANYGYTF.

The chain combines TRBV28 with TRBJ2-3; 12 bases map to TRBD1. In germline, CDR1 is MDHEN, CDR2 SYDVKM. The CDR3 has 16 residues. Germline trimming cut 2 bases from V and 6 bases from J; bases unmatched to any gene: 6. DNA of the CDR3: TGTGCCAGCAGTTTAGGGGGACAGGGGGCTCTGGATACGCAGTATTTT. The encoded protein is CASSLGGQGALDTQYF.

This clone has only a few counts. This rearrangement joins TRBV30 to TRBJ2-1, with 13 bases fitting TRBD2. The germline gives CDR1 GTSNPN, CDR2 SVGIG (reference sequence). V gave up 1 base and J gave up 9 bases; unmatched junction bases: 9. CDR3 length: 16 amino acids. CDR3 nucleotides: TGTGCCTGGAGTGGAGTGGGACTAGCGGGGAGGCGTGAGCAGTTCTTC. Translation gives CAWSGVGLAGRREQFF.